This is a list of T cell receptor beta chains from one sample in a study of technical replicates of blood from a few donors. Using immunoSEQ multiplex PCR, the repertoire was profiled, and TCRdb retains in-frame clones only, with some absent. The sample yields 65,000 to 85,000 clones, around 94% seen once. The sequenced sample consisted of T cells isolated from PBMCs. These receptors all come from a human donor in good health. The CDR3 runs from the conserved cysteine through the conserved F or W. D genes are given only for firm matches. The size field is filled for only some rows; it gives once, few, many or a size class.

v_call	clone_size	d_call	j_call	cdr3_aa	cdr3_nt
TRBV7-2	NA	NA	TRBJ2-1	CASSLGINEQFF	TGTGCCAGCAGCTTAGGTATCAATGAGCAGTTCTTC
TRBV5-6	once	TRBD1	TRBJ2-1	CASSRDRGPYDGEQFF	TGTGCCAGCAGCCGCGACAGGGGGCCCTATGATGGTGAGCAGTTCTTC
TRBV29-1	NA	NA	TRBJ2-7	CSVEERESYEQYF	TGCAGCGTTGAAGAGCGGGAATCCTACGAGCAGTACTTC
TRBV27	NA	NA	TRBJ2-2	CASSPLNTGELFF	TGTGCCAGCAGTCCACTGAACACCGGGGAGCTGTTTTTT
TRBV2	NA	TRBD1	TRBJ1-5	CASSAWTGSSNQPQHF	TGTGCCAGCAGTGCCTGGACAGGCTCTAGCAATCAGCCCCAGCATTTT
TRBV7-9	NA	NA	TRBJ1-2	CASSLHFAGNNYGYTF	TGTGCCAGCAGCTTACATTTCGCAGGGAACAACTATGGCTACACCTTC
TRBV6-5	once	TRBD1	TRBJ2-3	CASKGTGTDTQYF	TGTGCCAGCAAGGGGACAGGCACAGATACGCAGTATTTT
TRBV7-3	NA	NA	TRBJ1-3	CASSQTQGTGNTIYF	TGTGCCAGCAGCCAGACACAGGGAACTGGAAACACCATATATTTT
TRBV6-5	NA	TRBD2	TRBJ2-1	CASSYGGDEQFF	TGTGCCAGCAGTTACGGGGGGGATGAGCAGTTCTTC
TRBV4-3	NA	NA	TRBJ2-2	CASSPDRFRGELFF	TGCGCCAGCAGCCCCGACAGGTTCAGGGGGGAGCTGTTTTTT
TRBV5-8	once	NA	TRBJ1-2	CASSFREFYGYTF	TGTGCCAGCAGCTTTCGCGAATTCTATGGCTACACCTTC
TRBV2	NA	NA	TRBJ2-4	CASSGWTVAKNIQYF	TGTGCCAGCAGTGGATGGACAGTAGCCAAAAACATTCAGTACTTC
TRBV15	NA	NA	TRBJ1-2	CATSRVRGNYGYTF	TGTGCCACCAGCAGAGTAAGGGGGAACTATGGCTACACCTTC
TRBV10-3	NA	NA	TRBJ1-3	CAISASKTGFLNTIYF	TGTGCCATCAGTGCAAGTAAGACAGGATTCTTAAACACCATATATTTT
TRBV13	NA	NA	TRBJ2-7	CASSSYDSHEQYF	TGTGCCAGCAGCTCGTATGACTCCCACGAGCAGTACTTC
TRBV10-2	NA	TRBD2	TRBJ2-7	CASSDLTAGGPYEQYF	TGCGCCAGCAGTGATCTAACGGCGGGAGGGCCTTACGAGCAGTACTTC
TRBV27	NA	NA	TRBJ1-5	CASRAKNQPQHF	TGTGCCAGCAGGGCAAAAAATCAGCCCCAGCATTTT
TRBV30	NA	TRBD1	TRBJ2-4	CAWSLTGELIGNIQYF	TGTGCCTGGAGTTTAACAGGGGAATTAATAGGAAACATTCAGTACTTC
TRBV11-2	NA	TRBD2	TRBJ2-5	CASSLVLAGGRETQYF	TGTGCCAGCAGCTTAGTACTAGCGGGAGGAAGGGAGACCCAGTACTTC
TRBV5-1	NA	NA	TRBJ2-7	CASSLDSSTTYEQYF	TGCGCCAGCAGCTTGGACAGCTCCACGACCTACGAGCAGTACTTC
TRBV18	NA	NA	TRBJ2-7	CASSPSGPSTSYEQYF	TGTGCCAGCTCACCTAGCGGTCCCTCAACATCCTACGAGCAGTACTTC
TRBV29-1	NA	TRBD1	TRBJ2-3	CSVGDRADTQYF	TGCAGCGTTGGGGACAGGGCAGATACGCAGTATTTT
TRBV6-1	NA	NA	TRBJ2-5	CASSGTSHWETQYF	TGTGCCAGCAGTGGGACTTCTCACTGGGAGACCCAGTACTTC
TRBV7-2	NA	NA	TRBJ1-2	CASSRPQKNYGYTF	TGTGCCAGCAGCCGCCCCCAGAAGAACTATGGCTACACCTTC
TRBV6-6	NA	NA	TRBJ2-7	CASSFLPTDYEQYF	TGTGCCAGCAGTTTCCTGCCTACAGACTACGAGCAGTACTTC
TRBV28	NA	NA	TRBJ1-3	CASSTQGARNTIYF	TGTGCCAGCAGTACACAGGGTGCTAGAAACACCATATATTTT
TRBV6-6	once	TRBD2	TRBJ2-2	CASSYSSGSGPGELFF	TGTGCCAGCAGTTACTCGAGCGGGAGCGGGCCCGGGGAGCTGTTTTTT
TRBV28	NA	NA	TRBJ1-2	CASSFTAFGYTF	TGTGCCAGCAGTTTTACAGCTTTCGGCTACACCTTC
TRBV6-6	NA	TRBD2	TRBJ2-3	CASSYSAGGPVYTQYF	TGTGCCAGCAGTTACTCCGCGGGAGGGCCGGTTTATACGCAGTATTTT
TRBV30	once	NA	TRBJ2-7	CAWNGGTAYEQYF	TGTGCCTGGAACGGAGGGACAGCATACGAGCAGTACTTC
TRBV30	NA	TRBD1	TRBJ1-2	CAWSVGQGGYTF	TGTGCCTGGAGTGTAGGACAGGGAGGCTACACCTTC
TRBV10-3	NA	NA	TRBJ2-7	CAISGQNPGLYEQYF	TGTGCCATCAGTGGCCAGAACCCCGGACTATACGAGCAGTACTTC
TRBV18	NA	TRBD2	TRBJ2-4	CASSPPSGLFSIF	TGTGCCAGCTCACCGCCTAGCGGACTATTCAGTATCTTC
TRBV28	NA	NA	TRBJ1-1	CASSLWGQEAFF	TGTGCCAGCAGTTTGTGGGGCCAAGAAGCTTTCTTT
TRBV28	NA	NA	TRBJ2-7	CASRSGVAGQNEQYF	TGTGCCAGCAGGTCCGGAGTAGCGGGACAGAACGAGCAGTACTTC
TRBV5-6	NA	TRBD1	TRBJ2-7	CASSLRGDRDLYEQYF	TGTGCCAGCAGCCTTCGGGGCGACAGGGATCTCTACGAGCAGTACTTC
TRBV19	few	TRBD1	TRBJ1-1	CASRIRDSNTEAFF	TGTGCCAGTAGGATCAGGGACAGCAACACTGAAGCTTTCTTT
TRBV18	NA	NA	TRBJ2-7	CASSRSGAYEQYF	TGTGCCAGCTCACGTAGCGGAGCCTACGAGCAGTACTTC
TRBV28	once	NA	TRBJ2-5	CASSPLLAGETQYF	TGTGCCAGCAGTCCCCTCCTAGCAGGAGAGACCCAGTACTTC
TRBV18	NA	TRBD2	TRBJ2-7	CASSRGTSGSYEQYF	TGTGCCAGCTCACGAGGGACTAGCGGGAGCTACGAGCAGTACTTC
TRBV29-1	once	NA	TRBJ1-3	CSVEWANTIYF	TGCAGCGTTGAATGGGCAAACACCATATATTTT
TRBV10-3	NA	NA	TRBJ2-3	CAISESNHRGRTDTQYF	TGTGCCATCAGTGAGTCGAATCACCGGGGTCGCACAGATACGCAGTATTTT
TRBV30	NA	NA	TRBJ1-1	CAWGGRNTEAFF	TGTGCCTGGGGAGGGCGGAACACTGAAGCTTTCTTT
TRBV30	NA	NA	TRBJ2-1	CAWSVQISYNEQFF	TGTGCCTGGAGTGTCCAGATCTCCTACAATGAGCAGTTCTTC
TRBV4-2	NA	NA	TRBJ1-5	CASSQPGQPQHF	TGTGCCAGCAGCCAACCAGGTCAGCCCCAGCATTTT
TRBV5-3	once	NA	TRBJ2-7	CARSPIGGVHDYEQYF	TGTGCCAGAAGCCCTATCGGCGGGGTACATGACTACGAGCAGTACTTC
TRBV10-1	NA	TRBD2	TRBJ2-1	CASSPWTSGRFNNEQFF	TGCGCCAGCAGCCCCTGGACTAGCGGGAGGTTTAACAATGAGCAGTTCTTC
TRBV11-2	NA	TRBD2	TRBJ2-7	CASSFLRGSYEQYF	TGTGCCAGCAGCTTCCTGCGGGGGTCCTACGAGCAGTACTTC
TRBV7-2	NA	NA	TRBJ1-5	CASSLGGSYQPQHF	TGTGCCAGCAGCTTAGGTGGCAGTTATCAGCCCCAGCATTTT
TRBV6-1	NA	NA	TRBJ1-2	CASETRGGYGYTF	TGTGCCAGCGAGACCCGAGGAGGCTATGGCTACACCTTC
TRBV5-6	once	NA	TRBJ1-5	CASSVQGSPQHF	TGTGCCAGCAGTGTACAGGGATCGCCCCAGCATTTT
TRBV7-9	NA	NA	TRBJ2-1	CASSPQQGTRVSYNEQFF	TGTGCCAGCAGCCCCCAACAGGGAACAAGAGTCTCCTACAATGAGCAGTTCTTC
TRBV5-6	NA	TRBD2	TRBJ2-3	CASRFGLAGYTDTQYF	TGTGCCAGCAGATTTGGACTAGCGGGTTACACAGATACGCAGTATTTT
TRBV9	NA	NA	TRBJ2-1	CASSVSGALSYNEQFF	TGTGCCAGCAGCGTATCCGGAGCCCTCTCCTACAATGAGCAGTTCTTC
TRBV10-1	NA	TRBD2	TRBJ2-1	CASSDSLAGGYEQFF	TGCGCCAGCAGTGATTCTCTAGCGGGAGGGTATGAGCAGTTCTTC
TRBV11-2	NA	TRBD1	TRBJ1-1	CASSLTGGMNTEAFF	TGTGCCAGCAGCTTAACAGGGGGGATGAACACTGAAGCTTTCTTT
TRBV9	NA	NA	TRBJ2-1	CASSATSVPPDEQFF	TGTGCCAGCAGCGCCACGTCGGTCCCGCCGGATGAGCAGTTCTTC
TRBV30	NA	NA	TRBJ1-2	CAWSVPVRVYTF	TGTGCCTGGAGTGTACCGGTTCGTGTCTACACCTTC